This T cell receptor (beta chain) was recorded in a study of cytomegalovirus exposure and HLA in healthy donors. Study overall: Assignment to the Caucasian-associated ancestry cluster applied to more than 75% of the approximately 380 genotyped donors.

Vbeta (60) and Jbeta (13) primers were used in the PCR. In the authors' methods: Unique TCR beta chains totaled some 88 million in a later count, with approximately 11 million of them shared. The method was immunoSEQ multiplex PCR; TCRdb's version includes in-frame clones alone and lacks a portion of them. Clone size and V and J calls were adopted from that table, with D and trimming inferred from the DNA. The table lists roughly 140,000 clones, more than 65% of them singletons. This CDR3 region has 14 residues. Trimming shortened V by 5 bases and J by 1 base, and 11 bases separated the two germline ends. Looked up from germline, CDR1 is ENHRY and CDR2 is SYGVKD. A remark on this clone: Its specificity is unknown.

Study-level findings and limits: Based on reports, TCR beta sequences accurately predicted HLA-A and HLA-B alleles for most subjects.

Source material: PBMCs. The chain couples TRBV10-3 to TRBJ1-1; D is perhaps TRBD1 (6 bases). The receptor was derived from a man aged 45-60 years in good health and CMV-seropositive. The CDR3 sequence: CAISPGHQNTEAFF. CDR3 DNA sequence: TGTGCCATCAGTCCGGGACACCAGAACACTGAAGCTTTCTTT.